This passage covers 5 T cell receptor beta chains from one sample sequenced in a study of sequential checkpoint blockade in melanoma. Generated by immunoSEQ multiplex PCR, the TCRdb table keeps only in-frame clones and is missing some. The sample consists of around 34,000 clones, approximately 81% of them appearing once. Specified treatment: randomized to nivolumab then ipilimumab (arm A) or the reverse (arm B). Sequencing was performed on CD8+ T cells sorted from blood (inferred from file names), taken from a patient given nivolumab and ipilimumab in sequence. Receptors originate from a human donor with melanoma.

The J gene is TRBJ1-1, the V gene TRBV19, with no clear D. Germline CDR1 is LNHDA and CDR2 is SQIVND (reference sequence). V lost 11 bases and J 1 base, leaving 17 bases between the germline ends. The CDR3 length is 14 residues. The CDR3 reads CASNPPGENTEAFF. CDR3 DNA: TGTGCCTCAAACCCCCCCGGAGAGAACACTGAAGCTTTCTTT.

The chain employs TRBV9 and TRBJ2-3, with 15 nucleotides matching TRBD2. After removal of 5 bases from V and 6 bases from J, the junction contained 10 bases not matched to a gene. The germline V gene has CDR1 SGDLS and CDR2 YYNGEE. The CDR3 is 17 amino acids. The CDR3 DNA reads TGTGCCAGCAGTGAGGGACTAGCGGGGGGCCTTCGCGATACGCAGTATTTT. It is translated as CASSEGLAGGLRDTQYF.

The chain uses TRBV7-3 and TRBJ1-3; D remains unclear. Looked up from germline, CDR1 is SGHTA and CDR2 is FQGTGA. Trimming removed 1 base at V and 4 bases at J, with 14 bases between. CDR3 length equals 16 residues. This CDR3 reads CASSLIGGRAGNTIYF. CDR3 nucleotides: TGTGCCAGCAGCTTAATTGGCGGGAGGGCCGGAAACACCATATATTTT.

The V and J genes are TRBV7-9 and TRBJ2-1; perhaps TRBD1 as D (6 bases). V lost 2 bases and J lost 7, with 15 bases in between. Germline V gene lookup returns CDR1 SEHNR and CDR2 FQNEAQ (reference sequence). CDR3 size: 15 residues. The CDR3 protein is CASSLWQGFRNEQFF. The CDR3 DNA reads TGTGCCAGCAGCTTATGGCAGGGGTTTAGGAATGAGCAGTTCTTC.

This chain joins TRBV11-2 and TRBJ2-2; 10 positions match TRBD1. The CDR3 runs 18 residues. The germline gives CDR1 SGHAT, CDR2 FQNNGV. Trimming took 1 base from V and 4 from J; bases not matched to a gene: 9. CDR3 loop: CASSLVTPGTGVTGELFF. The CDR3 nucleotides read TGTGCCAGCAGCTTAGTTACCCCCGGGACAGGGGTCACCGGGGAGCTGTTTTTT. Full variable domain (missing parts from reference TRBV11-2 and TRBJ2-2): EAGVAQSPRYKIIEKRQSVAFWCNPISGHATLYWYQQILGQGPKLLIQFQNNGVVDDSQLPKDRFSAERLKGVDSTLKIQPAKLEDSAVYLCASSLVTPGTGVTGELFFGEGSRLTVL.